This T cell receptor (beta chain) is drawn from a study of OX40 agonist ivuxolimab in advanced cancers. Some clones are missing from TCRdb's copy, which holds only in-frame ones; the method was immunoSEQ multiplex PCR. The sample shows around 27,000 clones, over 60% of them seen only once. Within the sample, this clone is medium-sized. This TCR came from an adult with an advanced solid tumor such as melanoma, head and neck, liver or kidney cancer. The sequencing used CD4+ or CD8+ T cells sorted from blood, collected in a trial of the OX40 agonist ivuxolimab.

CDR3 nucleotide sequence: TGTGCCAGCAGCTTAGTTGCGCGGGGATTCACTGAAGCTTTCTTT. Protein product: CASSLVARGFTEAFF. The rearrangement joins TRBV11-3 to TRBJ1-1; D uncertain. Germline lookup yields CDR1 SGHNT and CDR2 YENEEA. This CDR3 is 15 amino acids long. The germline V and J ends were trimmed by 1 base and 4 bases, with 13 bases remaining between them.